The entry below describes one T cell receptor (beta chain). The data derive from a study of blood T cell repertoires in COVID-19. The repertoire was sequenced with immunoSEQ multiplex PCR; TCRdb's copy has only in-frame clones and lacks some. The sample has around 250,000 clones; 90% to 95% are singletons. The germline V gene encodes CDR1 SEHNR and CDR2 FQNEAQ (reference sequence). V was pared by 5 bases and J by 0 bases, with 15 bases of the junction left unmatched. CDR3 length: 19 residues. The sequenced material came from PBMCs or T cells enriched from blood (not recorded which). The chain recombines TRBV7-9 with TRBJ1-4; 7 bases match TRBD1. This receptor was identified in a human donor in a cohort exposed to, infected with or recovered from COVID-19 (not recorded which). The donor label of this sample is uncertain. CDR3 protein: CASSVTLGTATATNEKLFF. The CDR3 coding sequence is TGTGCCAGCAGCGTTACCCTAGGGACAGCAACTGCAACTAATGAAAAACTGTTTTTT.